The 4 T cell receptor beta chains below were found in one sample sequenced in a study of T cells in Graves' hyperthyroidism and ophthalmopathy. Amplification targeted TCR beta CDR3 regions from RNA transcripts. Initially, a first-round RT-PCR of the TCR CDR3 employed the HTBI primer set. A single record per CDR3 protein comes from TCRdb applying MiXCR to the multiplex PCR reads. In the table there are around 300,000 distinct CDR3 sequences, around 13% of which are singletons. The sequencing input was blood. Receptors were obtained from a woman aged 40 to 49 with Graves' hyperthyroidism.

V usage is TRBV5-1 and J usage is TRBJ2-7; 8 bases fit TRBD2. The CDR3 covers 16 residues. V gave up 4 bases and J gave up 1 base; unmatched junction bases: 10. Germline lookup yields CDR1 SGHRS and CDR2 YFSETQ. The CDR3: CASSAVSGSTSYEQYF. The CDR3 DNA is TGCGCCAGCAGCGCCGTGAGCGGGAGCACTTCCTACGAGCAGTACTTC.

On this clonotype itself: A much larger clone lies one base from this, so it may be a read error. This chain joins TRBV12-3 or TRBV12-4 and TRBJ2-5; D is unresolved. Trimming stripped 7 bases from V and 9 bases from J, with 15 bases between. The CDR3 totals 12 residues. The CDR3 bases are TGTGCCAGCAATCGAGAGGTGGGGTCCCAGTACTTC. Translated, it gives CASNREVGSQYF.

This clonotype was seen many times. The V and J genes are TRBV6-1 and TRBJ2-7; 12 nucleotides line up with TRBD1. Germline-derived CDR1 and CDR2 are MNHNS and SASEGT. This CDR3 has 16 amino acids. Losses at the gene ends were 0 bases for V and 5 bases for J; bases not matched to a gene: 5. The CDR3 sequence is CASSEAPGTGGHEQYF. CDR3 nucleotides: TGTGCCAGCAGTGAAGCCCCCGGGACAGGGGGCCACGAGCAGTACTTC.

This clonotype was detected many times. This rearrangement joins TRBV12-3 or TRBV12-4 to TRBJ2-5; 9 bases match TRBD2. This CDR3 contains 17 residues. CDR3 sequence (DNA): TGTGCAGTCTCAGGGGTTAGCGGGAGCCTGTTCGCGAAGACCCAGTACTTC. Its translation: CAVSGVSGSLFAKTQYF.